Detailed here is one TCR beta chain. The data originate from a study of blood T cell repertoires in COVID-19. Study details: Samples of COVID-19 (acute and convalescent) were obtained from the United States, Italy and Spain. T cells, B-cell-depleted T cells, or PBMCs provided the cDNA or gDNA that served as material.

Germline values: CDR1 MNHEY, CDR2 SMNVEV (reference sequence). The junction had 12 bases not matched to a gene; V was cut back by 4 bases and J by 3 bases. CDR3 size: 17 residues. In the study's own analysis: Using reference gene primer amplification, nucleated cell counts were estimated. The repertoire was sequenced with immunoSEQ multiplex PCR; TCRdb's copy has only in-frame clones and lacks some. V and J calls and clone size follow that table, whereas D and trimming were derived from the DNA. The repertoire consists of some 200,000 clones, with approximately 83% occurring once and the leading ten covering about 2.9%.

This rearrangement joins TRBV27 to TRBJ2-7; 10 nucleotides line up with TRBD1. This receptor was taken from a woman younger than 45 who had recovered from COVID-19. Sequences were obtained from peripheral blood. The CDR3 spells CASSSTYPRDRGYEQYF. The CDR3 DNA reads TGTGCCAGCAGTTCGACATACCCCCGGGACAGGGGCTACGAGCAGTACTTC.